One sample yielded the 5 T cell receptor beta chains listed below, sequenced in a study of cytomegalovirus exposure and HLA in healthy donors. The study ran its PCR with 60 Vbeta and 13 Jbeta primers. Only in-frame clones appear in the TCRdb table, and some are missing; sequencing was by immunoSEQ multiplex PCR. The sample has roughly 150,000 clones; nearly 80% are singletons. Sequenced sample: PBMCs. The receptors here all came from a male donor in good health and CMV-seronegative.

This sequence joins TRBV14 and TRBJ2-7; no definite D call. Between the trimmed V and J ends, which lost 1 base and 6 bases, there was a span of 10 bases. This CDR3 comprises 13 residues. In germline, CDR1 is SGHDN, CDR2 FVKESK. CDR3 bases: TGTGCCAGCAGCCAAGCGACGGCAGGCGAGCAGTACTTC. Protein: CASSQATAGEQYF.

The chain recombines TRBV5-1 with TRBJ1-6; 10 nucleotides match TRBD1. Germline V gene sequence: CDR1 SGHRS, CDR2 YFSETQ. The J segment lost 0 bases and the V segment lost 3 bases, leaving 6 bases of the junction unmatched. The CDR3 runs to 18 residues. The CDR3 DNA reads TGCGCCAGCAGCTCCGGGACAGGGGCAAGCTCCTATAATTCACCCCTCCACTTT. Amino acid sequence: CASSSGTGASSYNSPLHF.

The V gene is TRBV6-5, the J gene TRBJ2-1, with D maybe TRBD2 (7 bases). This CDR3 is 13 amino acids long. Germline values: CDR1 MNHEY, CDR2 SVGAGI. V lost 8 bases to trimming and J lost 5 bases, with 13 bases between them. The CDR3 sequence: CASARGGHNEQFF. CDR3 in DNA: TGTGCCAGCGCGCGCGGGGGCCACAATGAGCAGTTCTTC.

The chain is built from TRBV6-5 and TRBJ1-6; 7 positions agree with TRBD1. Trimming removed 2 bases from V and 10 bases from J; junction bases left unmatched: 5. The V gene's germline CDR1 is MNHEY and CDR2 SVGAGI. The CDR3 extends over 14 amino acids. The CDR3 loop is CASSYRQGKSPLHF. The CDR3 nucleotides are TGTGCCAGCAGTTACAGACAGGGAAAGTCACCCCTCCACTTT.

This clone has only one observation. This CDR3 reads CASSPWGQGNYGYTF. The CDR3 DNA reads TGTGCCAGCAGTCCCTGGGGACAGGGAAACTATGGCTACACCTTC. This chain joins TRBV28 and TRBJ1-2, with TRBD1 matching 9 bases. The CDR3 loop spans 15 amino acids. Germline V gene lookup returns CDR1 MDHEN and CDR2 SYDVKM. V lost 5 bases and J lost 2; bases outside the gene matches: 6.